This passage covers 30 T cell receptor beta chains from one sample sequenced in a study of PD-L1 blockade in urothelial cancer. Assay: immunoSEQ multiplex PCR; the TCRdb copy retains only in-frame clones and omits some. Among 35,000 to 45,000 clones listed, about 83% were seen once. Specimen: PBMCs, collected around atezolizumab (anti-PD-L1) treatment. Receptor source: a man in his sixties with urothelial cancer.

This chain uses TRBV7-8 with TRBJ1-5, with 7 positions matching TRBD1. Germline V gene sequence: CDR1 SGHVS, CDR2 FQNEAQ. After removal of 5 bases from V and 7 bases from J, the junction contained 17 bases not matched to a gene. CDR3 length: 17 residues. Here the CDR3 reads CASSHTFHRGIFQPQHF. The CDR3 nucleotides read TGTGCCAGCAGCCACACCTTCCACAGGGGTATTTTCCAGCCCCAGCATTTT.

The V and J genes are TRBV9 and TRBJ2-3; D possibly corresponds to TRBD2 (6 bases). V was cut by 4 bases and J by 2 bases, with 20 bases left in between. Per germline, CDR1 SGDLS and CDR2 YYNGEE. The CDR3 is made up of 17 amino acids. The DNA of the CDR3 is TGTGCCAGCAGCACCCCTTTGGGTGGGGGGAACACAGATACGCAGTATTTT. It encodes CASSTPLGGGNTDTQYF.

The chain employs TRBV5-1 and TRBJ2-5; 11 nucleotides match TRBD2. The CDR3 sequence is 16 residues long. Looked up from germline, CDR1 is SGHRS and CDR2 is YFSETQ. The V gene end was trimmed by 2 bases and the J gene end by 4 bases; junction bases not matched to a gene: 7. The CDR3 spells CASSFDSGRAAETQYF. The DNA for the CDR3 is TGCGCCAGCAGCTTTGATAGCGGGAGGGCCGCAGAGACCCAGTACTTC.

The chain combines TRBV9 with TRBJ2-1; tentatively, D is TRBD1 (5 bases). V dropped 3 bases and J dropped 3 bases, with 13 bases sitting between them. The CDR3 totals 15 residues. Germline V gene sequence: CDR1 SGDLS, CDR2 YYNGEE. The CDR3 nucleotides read TGTGCCAGCAGCGCCATGATCGACAGCTACAATGAGCAGTTCTTC. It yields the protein CASSAMIDSYNEQFF.

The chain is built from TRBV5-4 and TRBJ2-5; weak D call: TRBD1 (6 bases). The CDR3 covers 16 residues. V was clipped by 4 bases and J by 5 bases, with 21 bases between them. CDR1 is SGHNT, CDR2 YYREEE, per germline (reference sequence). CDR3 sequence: CASSTPSGGGGETQYF. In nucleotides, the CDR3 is TGTGCCAGCAGCACCCCCAGCGGTGGGGGCGGGGAGACCCAGTACTTC.

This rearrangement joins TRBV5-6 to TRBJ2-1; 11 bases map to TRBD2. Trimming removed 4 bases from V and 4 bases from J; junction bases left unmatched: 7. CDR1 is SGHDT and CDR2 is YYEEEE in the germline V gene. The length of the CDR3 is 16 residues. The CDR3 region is CASSPGLADRYNEQFF. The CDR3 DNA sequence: TGTGCCAGCAGCCCGGGACTAGCGGATCGTTACAATGAGCAGTTCTTC.

The CDR3 loop reads CASSLRGGRGLETQYF. The CDR3 nucleotides are TGTGCCAGCAGTTTACGTGGCGGGAGAGGGTTAGAGACCCAGTACTTC. This chain links TRBV28 with TRBJ2-5; 7 bases align to TRBD2. This CDR3 is 16 amino acids long. V lost 2 bases to trimming and J lost 4 bases; unmatched junction nucleotides: 10. Germline V CDR1 and CDR2: MDHEN, SYDVKM.

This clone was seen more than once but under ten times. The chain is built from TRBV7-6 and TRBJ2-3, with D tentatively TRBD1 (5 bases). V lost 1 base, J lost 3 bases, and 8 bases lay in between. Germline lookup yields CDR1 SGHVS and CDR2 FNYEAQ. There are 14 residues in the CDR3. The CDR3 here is CASSLGAGTDTQYF. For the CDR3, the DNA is TGTGCCAGCAGCTTAGGTGCAGGGACAGATACGCAGTATTTT.

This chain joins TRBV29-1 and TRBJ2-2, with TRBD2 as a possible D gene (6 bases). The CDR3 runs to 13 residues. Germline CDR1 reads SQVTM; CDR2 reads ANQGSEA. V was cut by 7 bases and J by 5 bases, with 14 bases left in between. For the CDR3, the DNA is TGCAGCGGAGAGGACGGGACTACCGGGGAGCTGTTTTTT. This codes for CSGEDGTTGELFF.

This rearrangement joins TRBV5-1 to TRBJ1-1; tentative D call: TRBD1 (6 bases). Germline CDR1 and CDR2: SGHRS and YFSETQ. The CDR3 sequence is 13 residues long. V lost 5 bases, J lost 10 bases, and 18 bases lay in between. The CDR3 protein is CASRGGGSVGAFF. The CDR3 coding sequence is TGCGCCAGCAGAGGGGGGGGTAGTGTCGGAGCTTTCTTT.

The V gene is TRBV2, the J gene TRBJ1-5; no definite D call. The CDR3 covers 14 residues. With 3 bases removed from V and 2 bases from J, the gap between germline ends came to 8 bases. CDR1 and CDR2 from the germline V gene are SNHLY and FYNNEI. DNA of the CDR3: TGTGCCAGCAGTGAGAGAGGTGGCAATCAGCCCCAGCATTTT. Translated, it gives CASSERGGNQPQHF.

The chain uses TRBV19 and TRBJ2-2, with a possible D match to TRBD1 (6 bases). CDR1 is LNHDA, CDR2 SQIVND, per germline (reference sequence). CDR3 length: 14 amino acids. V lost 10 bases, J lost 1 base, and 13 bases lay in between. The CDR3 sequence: CATRGHMNTGELFF. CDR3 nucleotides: TGTGCCACCCGGGGACATATGAACACCGGGGAGCTGTTTTTT. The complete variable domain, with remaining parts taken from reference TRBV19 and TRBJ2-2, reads DGGITQSPKYLFRKEGQNVTLSCEQNLNHDAMYWYRQDPGQGLRLIYYSQIVNDFQKGDIAEGYSVSREKKESFPLTVTSAQKNPTAFYLCATRGHMNTGELFFGEGSRLTVL.

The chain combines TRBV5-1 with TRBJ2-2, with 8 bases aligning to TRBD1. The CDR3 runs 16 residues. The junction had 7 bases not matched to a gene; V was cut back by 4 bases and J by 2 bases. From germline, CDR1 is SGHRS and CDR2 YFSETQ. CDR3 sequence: CASSRTGTGNTGELFF. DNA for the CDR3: TGCGCCAGCAGCCGGACCGGGACAGGTAACACCGGGGAGCTGTTTTTT. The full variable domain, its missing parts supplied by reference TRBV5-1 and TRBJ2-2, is KAGVTQTPRYLIKTRGQQVTLSCSPISGHRSVSWYQQTPGQGLQFLFEYFSETQRNKGNFPGRFSGRQFSNSRSEMNVSTLELGDSALYLCASSRTGTGNTGELFFGEGSRLTVL.

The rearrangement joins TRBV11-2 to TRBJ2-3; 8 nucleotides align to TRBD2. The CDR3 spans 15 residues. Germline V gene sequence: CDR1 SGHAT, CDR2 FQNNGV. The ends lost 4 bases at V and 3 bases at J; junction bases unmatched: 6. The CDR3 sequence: CASSSGLAETDTQYF. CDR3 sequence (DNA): TGTGCCAGCAGCTCCGGACTAGCCGAGACAGATACGCAGTATTTT.

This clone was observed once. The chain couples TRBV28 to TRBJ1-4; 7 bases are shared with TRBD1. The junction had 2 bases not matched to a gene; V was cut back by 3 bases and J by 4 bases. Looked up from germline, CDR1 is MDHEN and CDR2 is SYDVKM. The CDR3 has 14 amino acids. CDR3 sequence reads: CASSFRQGNEKLFF. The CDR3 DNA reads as TGTGCCAGCAGTTTCAGACAGGGTAATGAAAAACTGTTTTTT.

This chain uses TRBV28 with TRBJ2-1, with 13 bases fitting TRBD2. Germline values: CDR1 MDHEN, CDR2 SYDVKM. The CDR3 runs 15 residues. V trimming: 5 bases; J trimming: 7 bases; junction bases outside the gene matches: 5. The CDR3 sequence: CASSPLAGGPNEQFF. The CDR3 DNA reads TGTGCCAGCAGTCCACTAGCGGGAGGGCCGAATGAGCAGTTCTTC.

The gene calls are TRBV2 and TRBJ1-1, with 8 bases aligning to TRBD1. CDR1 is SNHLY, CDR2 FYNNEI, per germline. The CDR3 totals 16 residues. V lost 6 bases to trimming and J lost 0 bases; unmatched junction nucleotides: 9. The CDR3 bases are TGTGCCAGCAGCGAACGGACAGGGAGGCTGAACACTGAAGCTTTCTTT. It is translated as CASSERTGRLNTEAFF.

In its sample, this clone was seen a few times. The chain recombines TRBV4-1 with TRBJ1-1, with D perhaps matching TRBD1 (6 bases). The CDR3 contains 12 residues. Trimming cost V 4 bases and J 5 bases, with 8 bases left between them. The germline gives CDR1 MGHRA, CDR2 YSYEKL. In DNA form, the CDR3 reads TGCGCCAGCAGCCGGCAGGGGACTGAAGCTTTCTTT. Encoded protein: CASSRQGTEAFF.

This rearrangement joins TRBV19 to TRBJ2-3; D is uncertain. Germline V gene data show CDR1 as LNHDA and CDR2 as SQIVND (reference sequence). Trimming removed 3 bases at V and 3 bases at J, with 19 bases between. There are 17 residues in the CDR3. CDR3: CASSMSASNRWTDTQYF. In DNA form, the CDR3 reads TGTGCCAGTAGTATGTCGGCGTCGAACAGATGGACAGATACGCAGTATTTT.

CDR3 amino acids: CASSLGQGETQYF. The CDR3 DNA reads as TGTGCCAGCAGCTTAGGCCAGGGGGAGACCCAGTACTTC. This chain joins TRBV11-2 and TRBJ2-5, with D perhaps TRBD1 (6 bases). From germline, CDR1 is SGHAT and CDR2 FQNNGV. The CDR3 consists of 13 residues. V lost 1 base to trimming and J lost 5 bases, with 8 bases between them.

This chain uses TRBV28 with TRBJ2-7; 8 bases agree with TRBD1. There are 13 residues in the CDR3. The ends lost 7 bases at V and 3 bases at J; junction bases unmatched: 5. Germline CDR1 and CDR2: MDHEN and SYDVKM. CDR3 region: CASNDDRGYEQYF. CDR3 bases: TGTGCCAGCAATGATGACAGGGGCTACGAGCAGTACTTC.

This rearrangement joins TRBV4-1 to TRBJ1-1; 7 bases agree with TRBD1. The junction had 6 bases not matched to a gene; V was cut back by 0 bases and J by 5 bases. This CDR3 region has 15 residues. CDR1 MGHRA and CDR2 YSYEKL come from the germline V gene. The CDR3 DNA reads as TGCGCCAGCAGCCAAGAGGCAGGGGGATTAACTGAAGCTTTCTTT. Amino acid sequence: CASSQEAGGLTEAFF.

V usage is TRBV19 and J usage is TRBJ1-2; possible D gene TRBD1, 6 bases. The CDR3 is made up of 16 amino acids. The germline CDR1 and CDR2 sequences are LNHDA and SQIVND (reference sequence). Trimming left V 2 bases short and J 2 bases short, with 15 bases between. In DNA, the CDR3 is TGTGCCAGTAGTATACCGGCAGGGGAGAGGAACTATGGCTACACCTTC. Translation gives CASSIPAGERNYGYTF.

CDR3 bases: TGTGCCAGCACCACGACAGGGGGCTACGAGCAGTACTTC. Encoded protein: CASTTTGGYEQYF. The J gene is TRBJ2-7, the V gene TRBV6-6, with 9 bases that match TRBD1. Germline V gene sequence: CDR1 MNHNY, CDR2 SVGAGI (reference sequence). The CDR3 is 13 amino acids. Trimming at V came to 7 bases and at J to 3 bases, leaving 4 bases not matched to a gene.

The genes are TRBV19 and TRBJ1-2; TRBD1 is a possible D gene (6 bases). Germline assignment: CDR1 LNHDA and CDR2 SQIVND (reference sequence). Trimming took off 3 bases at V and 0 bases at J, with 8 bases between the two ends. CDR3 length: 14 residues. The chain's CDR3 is CASSIQGTNYGYTF. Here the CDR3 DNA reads TGTGCCAGTAGTATTCAGGGGACTAACTATGGCTACACCTTC.

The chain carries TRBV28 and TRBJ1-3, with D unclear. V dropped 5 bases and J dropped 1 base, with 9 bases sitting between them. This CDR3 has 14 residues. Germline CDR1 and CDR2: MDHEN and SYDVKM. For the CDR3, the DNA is TGTGCCAGCAGTCACGAGGGTTCTGGAAACACCATATATTTT. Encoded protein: CASSHEGSGNTIYF.

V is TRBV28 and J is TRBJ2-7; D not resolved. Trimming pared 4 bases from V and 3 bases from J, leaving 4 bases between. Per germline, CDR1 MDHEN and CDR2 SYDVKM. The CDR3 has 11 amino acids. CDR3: CASSSYYEQYF. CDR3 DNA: TGTGCCAGCAGTTCCTACTACGAGCAGTACTTC.

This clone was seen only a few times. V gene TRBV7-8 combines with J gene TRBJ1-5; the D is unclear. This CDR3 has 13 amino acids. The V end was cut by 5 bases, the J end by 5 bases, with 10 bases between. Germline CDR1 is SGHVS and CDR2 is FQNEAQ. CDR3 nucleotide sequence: TGTGCCAGCAGCCTGAACACCGATCAGCCCCAGCATTTT. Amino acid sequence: CASSLNTDQPQHF.

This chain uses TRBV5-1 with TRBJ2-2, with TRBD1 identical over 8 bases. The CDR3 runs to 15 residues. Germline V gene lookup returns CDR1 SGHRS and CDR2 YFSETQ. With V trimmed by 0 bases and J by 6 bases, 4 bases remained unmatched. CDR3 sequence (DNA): TGCGCCAGCAGCTTGGGGCGGACAGGGCCCGGGGAGCTGTTTTTT. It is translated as CASSLGRTGPGELFF.

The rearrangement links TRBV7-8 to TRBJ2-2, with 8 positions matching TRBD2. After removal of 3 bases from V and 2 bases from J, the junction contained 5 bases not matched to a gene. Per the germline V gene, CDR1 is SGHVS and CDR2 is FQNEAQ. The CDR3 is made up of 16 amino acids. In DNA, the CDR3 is TGTGCCAGCAGCTTCAGAGCGGGAGTTAACACCGGGGAGCTGTTTTTT. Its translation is CASSFRAGVNTGELFF.